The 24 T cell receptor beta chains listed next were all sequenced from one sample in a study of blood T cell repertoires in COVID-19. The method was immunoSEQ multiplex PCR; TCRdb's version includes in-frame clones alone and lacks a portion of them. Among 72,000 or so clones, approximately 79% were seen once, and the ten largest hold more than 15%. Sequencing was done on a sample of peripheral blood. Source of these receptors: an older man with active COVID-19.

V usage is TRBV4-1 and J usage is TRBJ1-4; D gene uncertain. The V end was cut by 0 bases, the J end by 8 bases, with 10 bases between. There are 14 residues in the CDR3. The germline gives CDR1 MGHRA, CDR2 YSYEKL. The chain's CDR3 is CASSQDQREEKLFF. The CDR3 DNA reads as TGCGCCAGCAGCCAAGATCAGCGTGAGGAAAAACTGTTTTTT.

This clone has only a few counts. The CDR3: CASSLGTSDNQPQHF. The CDR3 nucleotides are TGCGCCAGCAGCTTGGGGACAAGCGATAATCAGCCCCAGCATTTT. The rearrangement joins TRBV5-1 to TRBJ1-5, with TRBD1 as a possible D gene (5 bases). The germline gives CDR1 SGHRS, CDR2 YFSETQ. The CDR3 totals 15 residues. V lost 0 bases and J lost 4, with 11 bases in between.

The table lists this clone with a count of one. CDR3 residues: CASSGRPTEAFF. The CDR3, as DNA: TGTGCCAGCAGTGGCAGGCCCACTGAAGCTTTCTTT. The chain uses TRBV2 and TRBJ1-1; no definite D call. V shed 4 bases and J shed 4 bases, with 7 bases lying between them. Germline V gene lookup returns CDR1 SNHLY and CDR2 FYNNEI. The length of the CDR3 is 12 residues.

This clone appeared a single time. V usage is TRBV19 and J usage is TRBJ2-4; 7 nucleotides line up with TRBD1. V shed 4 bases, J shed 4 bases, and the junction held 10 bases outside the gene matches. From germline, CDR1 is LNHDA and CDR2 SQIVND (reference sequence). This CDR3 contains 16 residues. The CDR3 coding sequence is TGTGCCAGTAGTACACCTGGGGACAGACGAAAAAACATTCAGTACTTC. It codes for CASSTPGDRRKNIQYF.

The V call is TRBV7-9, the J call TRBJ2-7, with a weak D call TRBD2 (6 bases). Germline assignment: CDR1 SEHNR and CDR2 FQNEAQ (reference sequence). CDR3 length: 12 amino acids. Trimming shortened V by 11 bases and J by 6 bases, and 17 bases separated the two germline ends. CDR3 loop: CAGSVGGTEQYF. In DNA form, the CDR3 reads TGTGCCGGATCGGTGGGCGGGACCGAGCAGTACTTC.

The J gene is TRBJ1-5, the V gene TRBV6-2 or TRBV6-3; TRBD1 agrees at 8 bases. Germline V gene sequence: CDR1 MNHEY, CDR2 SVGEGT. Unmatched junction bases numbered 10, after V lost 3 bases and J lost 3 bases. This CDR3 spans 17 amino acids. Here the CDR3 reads CASSYVRGRVDNQPQHF. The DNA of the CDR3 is TGTGCCAGCAGTTATGTCAGGGGGCGAGTGGACAATCAGCCCCAGCATTTT.

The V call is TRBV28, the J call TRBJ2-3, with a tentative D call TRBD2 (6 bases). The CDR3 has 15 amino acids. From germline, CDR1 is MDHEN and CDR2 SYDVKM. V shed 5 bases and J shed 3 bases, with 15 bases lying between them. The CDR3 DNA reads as TGTGCCAGCAGTACGGGAGCGGAGGGTACAGATACGCAGTATTTT. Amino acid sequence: CASSTGAEGTDTQYF.

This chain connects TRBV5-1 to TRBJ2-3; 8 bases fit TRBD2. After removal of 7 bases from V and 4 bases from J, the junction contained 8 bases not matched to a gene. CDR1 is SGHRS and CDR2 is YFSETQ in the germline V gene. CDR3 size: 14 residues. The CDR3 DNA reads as TGCGCCAGCTCGGCGGGGGGATTCCCAGATACGCAGTATTTT. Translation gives CASSAGGFPDTQYF. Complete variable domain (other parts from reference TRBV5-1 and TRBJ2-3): KAGVTQTPRYLIKTRGQQVTLSCSPISGHRSVSWYQQTPGQGLQFLFEYFSETQRNKGNFPGRFSGRQFSNSRSEMNVSTLELGDSALYLCASSAGGFPDTQYFGPGTRLTVL.

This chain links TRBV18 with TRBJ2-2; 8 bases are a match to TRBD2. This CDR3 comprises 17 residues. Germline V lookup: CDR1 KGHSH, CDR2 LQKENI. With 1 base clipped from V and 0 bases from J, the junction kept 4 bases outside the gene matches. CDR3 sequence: CASSPLSGTPNTGELFF. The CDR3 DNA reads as TGTGCCAGCTCACCACTTAGCGGGACACCGAACACCGGGGAGCTGTTTTTT.

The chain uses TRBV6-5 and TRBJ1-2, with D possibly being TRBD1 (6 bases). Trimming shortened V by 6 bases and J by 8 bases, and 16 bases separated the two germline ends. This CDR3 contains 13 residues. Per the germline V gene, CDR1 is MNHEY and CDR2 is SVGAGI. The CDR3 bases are TGTGCCAGCAGCTTTGACAGGATTGAAGGCTACACCTTC. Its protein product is CASSFDRIEGYTF.

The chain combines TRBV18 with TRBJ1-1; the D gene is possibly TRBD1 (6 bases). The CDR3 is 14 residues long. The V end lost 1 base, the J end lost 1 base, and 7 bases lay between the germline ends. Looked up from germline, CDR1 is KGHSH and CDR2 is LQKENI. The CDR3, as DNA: TGTGCCAGCTCACCACAGGGACAGAACACTGAAGCTTTCTTT. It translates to CASSPQGQNTEAFF.

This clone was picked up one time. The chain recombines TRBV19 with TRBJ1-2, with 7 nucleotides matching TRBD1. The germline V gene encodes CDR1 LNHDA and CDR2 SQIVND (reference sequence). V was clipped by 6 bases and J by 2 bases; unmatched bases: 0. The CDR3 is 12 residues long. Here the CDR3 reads CASRTGNYGYTF. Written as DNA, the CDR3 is TGTGCCAGTAGGACAGGGAACTATGGCTACACCTTC.

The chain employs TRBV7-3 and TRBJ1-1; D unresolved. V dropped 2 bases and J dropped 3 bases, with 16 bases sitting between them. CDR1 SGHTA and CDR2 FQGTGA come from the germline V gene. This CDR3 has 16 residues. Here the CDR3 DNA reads TGTGCCAGCAGCTTATATGGTGGGCCTGTTGACACTGAAGCTTTCTTT. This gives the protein CASSLYGGPVDTEAFF.

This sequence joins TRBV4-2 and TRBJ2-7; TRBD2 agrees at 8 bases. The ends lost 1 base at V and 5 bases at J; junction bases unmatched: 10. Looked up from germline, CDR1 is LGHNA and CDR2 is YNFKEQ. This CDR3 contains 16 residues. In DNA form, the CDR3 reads TGTGCCAGCAGCCAAGCCCTAGCGGGTAAAGGCCACGAGCAGTACTTC. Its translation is CASSQALAGKGHEQYF.

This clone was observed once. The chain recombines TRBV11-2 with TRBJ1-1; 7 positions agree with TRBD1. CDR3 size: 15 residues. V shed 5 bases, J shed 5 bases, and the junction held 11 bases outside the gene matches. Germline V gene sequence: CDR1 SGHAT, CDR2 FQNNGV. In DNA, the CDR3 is TGTGCCAGCAGCACCGACAGGGTTGTGGGGACTGAAGCTTTCTTT. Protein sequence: CASSTDRVVGTEAFF.

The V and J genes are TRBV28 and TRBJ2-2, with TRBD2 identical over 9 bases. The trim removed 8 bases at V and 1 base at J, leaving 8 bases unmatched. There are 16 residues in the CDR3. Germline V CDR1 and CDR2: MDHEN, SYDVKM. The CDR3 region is CASHRQLAGNTGELFF. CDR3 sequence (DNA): TGTGCCAGCCACCGCCAACTAGCGGGGAACACCGGGGAGCTGTTTTTT.

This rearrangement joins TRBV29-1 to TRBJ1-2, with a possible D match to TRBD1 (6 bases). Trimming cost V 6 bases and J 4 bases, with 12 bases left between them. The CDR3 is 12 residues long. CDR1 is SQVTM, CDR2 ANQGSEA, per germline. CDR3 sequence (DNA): TGCAGCGTCCGACAGGATAGCTATGGCTACACCTTC. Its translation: CSVRQDSYGYTF.

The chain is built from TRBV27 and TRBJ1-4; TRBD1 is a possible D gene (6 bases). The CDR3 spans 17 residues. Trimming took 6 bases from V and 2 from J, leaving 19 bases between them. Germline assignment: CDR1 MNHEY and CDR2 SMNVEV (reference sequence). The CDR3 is CASSTRSRGSTNEKLFF. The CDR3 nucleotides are TGTGCCAGCAGCACCCGTTCCAGGGGTTCGACTAATGAAAAACTGTTTTTT.

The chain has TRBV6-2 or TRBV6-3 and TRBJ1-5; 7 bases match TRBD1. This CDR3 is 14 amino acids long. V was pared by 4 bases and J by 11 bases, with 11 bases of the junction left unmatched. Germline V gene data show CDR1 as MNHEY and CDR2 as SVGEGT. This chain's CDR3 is CASSSYRGFGTQHF. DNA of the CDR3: TGTGCCAGCAGTTCTTACAGGGGTTTCGGGACCCAGCATTTT.

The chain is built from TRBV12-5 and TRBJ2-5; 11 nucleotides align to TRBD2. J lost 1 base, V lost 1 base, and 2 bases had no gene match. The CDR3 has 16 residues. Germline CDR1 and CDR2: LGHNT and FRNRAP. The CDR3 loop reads CASGLGLAGPQETQYF. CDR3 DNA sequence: TGTGCTAGTGGTTTGGGACTAGCGGGGCCCCAAGAGACCCAGTACTTC. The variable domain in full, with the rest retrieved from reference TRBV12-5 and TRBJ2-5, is DARVTQTPRHKVTEMGQEVTMRCQPILGHNTVFWYRQTMMQGLELLAYFRNRAPLDDSGMPKDRFSAEMPDATLATLKIQPSEPRDSAVYFCASGLGLAGPQETQYFGPGTRLLVL.

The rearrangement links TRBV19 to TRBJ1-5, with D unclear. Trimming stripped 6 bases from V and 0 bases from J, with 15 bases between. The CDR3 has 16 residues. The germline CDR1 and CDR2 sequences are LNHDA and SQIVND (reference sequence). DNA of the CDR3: TGTGCCAGTAGCCTGGGTGGAGTATATAGCAATCAGCCCCAGCATTTT. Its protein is CASSLGGVYSNQPQHF.

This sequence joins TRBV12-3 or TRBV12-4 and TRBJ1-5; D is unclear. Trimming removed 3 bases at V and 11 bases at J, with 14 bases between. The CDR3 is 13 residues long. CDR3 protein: CASSFAQTGAQHF. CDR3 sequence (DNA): TGTGCCAGCAGTTTTGCCCAAACCGGGGCCCAGCATTTT.

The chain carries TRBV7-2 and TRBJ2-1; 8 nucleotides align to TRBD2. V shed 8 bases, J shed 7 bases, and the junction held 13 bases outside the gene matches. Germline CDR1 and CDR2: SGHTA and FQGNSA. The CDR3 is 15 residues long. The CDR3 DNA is TGTGCCAGCCGGAACGGGGGGGGGCCATTTAATGAGCAGTTCTTC. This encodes CASRNGGGPFNEQFF.

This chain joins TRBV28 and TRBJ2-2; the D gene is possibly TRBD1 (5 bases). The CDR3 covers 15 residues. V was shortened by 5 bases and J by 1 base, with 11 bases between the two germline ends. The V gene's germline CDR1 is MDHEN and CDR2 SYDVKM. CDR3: CASSRWTRNTGELFF. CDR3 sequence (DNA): TGTGCCAGCAGTCGCTGGACACGGAACACCGGGGAGCTGTTTTTT. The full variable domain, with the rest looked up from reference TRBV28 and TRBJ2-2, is DVKVTQSSRYLVKRTGEKVFLECVQDMDHENMFWYRQDPGLGLRLIYFSYDVKMKEKGDIPEGYSVSREKKERFSLILESASTNQTSMYLCASSRWTRNTGELFFGEGSRLTVL.